What follows describes a single T cell receptor beta chain. CDR3 length: 15 residues. Germline V gives CDR1 MDHEN, CDR2 SYDVKM. The V and J ends lost 5 bases and 0 bases respectively, with 14 bases between them. These data are taken from a study of blood T cell repertoires in COVID-19. Study-wide background: Researchers got acute and convalescent COVID-19 samples from the United States, Italy and Spain. Sources were T cells, B-cell-depleted T cells, or PBMCs; the material itself was cDNA or gDNA.

Donors were grouped by their self-reported clinical history. The protocol was immunoSEQ multiplex PCR, while the TCRdb copy is restricted to in-frame clones and leaves out a portion. In the table there are 180,000 or so clones, roughly 86% of which are singletons. Input material: PBMCs or T cells enriched from blood (not recorded which). This sequence originates from a woman aged 25 to 39 who had recovered from COVID-19. The chain employs TRBV28 and TRBJ2-7, with no clear D. CDR3 sequence reads: CASSPLTDSSYEQYF. CDR3 nucleotides: TGTGCCAGCAGTCCCCTCACAGATAGCTCCTACGAGCAGTACTTC.